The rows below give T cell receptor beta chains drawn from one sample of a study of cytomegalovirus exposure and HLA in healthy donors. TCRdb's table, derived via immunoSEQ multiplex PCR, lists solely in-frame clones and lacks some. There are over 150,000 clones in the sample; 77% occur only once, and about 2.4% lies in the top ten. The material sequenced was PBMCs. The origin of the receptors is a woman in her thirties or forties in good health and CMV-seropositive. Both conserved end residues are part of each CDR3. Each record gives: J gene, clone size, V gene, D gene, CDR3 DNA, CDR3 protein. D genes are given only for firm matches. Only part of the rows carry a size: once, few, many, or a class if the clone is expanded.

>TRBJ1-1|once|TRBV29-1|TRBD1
TGCAGCGTTGGGCAGGGGGCGCAAGAAGCTTTCTTT
CSVGQGAQEAFF
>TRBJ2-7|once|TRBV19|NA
TGTGCCAGTAGTGGCGGGACAGCAAGCTCCTACGAGCAGTACTTC
CASSGGTASSYEQYF
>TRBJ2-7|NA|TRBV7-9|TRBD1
TGTGCCAGCAGCTTAGTTCGGGACAGCAACTCCTACGAGCAGTACTTC
CASSLVRDSNSYEQYF
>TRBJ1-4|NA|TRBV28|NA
TGTGCCAGCACAACACAGCCGCGGGATGAAAAACTGTTTTTT
CASTTQPRDEKLFF
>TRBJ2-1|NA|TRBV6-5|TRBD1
TGTGCCAGCAGGAGACAGGGGAACGATGAGCAGTTCTTC
CASRRQGNDEQFF
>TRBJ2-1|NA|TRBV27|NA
TGTGCCAGCAGTTTATCGGGGGGGCAAATGAATGAGCAGTTCTTC
CASSLSGGQMNEQFF
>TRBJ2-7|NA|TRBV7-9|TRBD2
TGTGCCAGCAGCTTAGAGACTGCGACTAGCGTGCAGTACTTC
CASSLETATSVQYF
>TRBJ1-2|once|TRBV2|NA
TGTGCCAGCAGTGAGGGCAGGAACTATGGCTACACCTTC
CASSEGRNYGYTF
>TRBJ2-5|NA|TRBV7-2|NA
TGTGCCAGCAGCCGGTCGGTTTTGGGGAGAGAGACCCAGTACTTC
CASSRSVLGRETQYF
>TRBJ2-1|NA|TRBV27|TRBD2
TGTGCCAGCAGCTTCCTCGGGGGGGACAATGAGCAGTTCTTC
CASSFLGGDNEQFF
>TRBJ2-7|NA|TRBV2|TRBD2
TGTGCCAGCAGTGGGACTAGCGGGTCGTACTACGAGCAGTACTTC
CASSGTSGSYYEQYF
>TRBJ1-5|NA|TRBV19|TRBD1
TGTGCCAGTAGTCCACAGGGGGGGAATCAGCCCCAGCATTTT
CASSPQGGNQPQHF